This TCR beta chain was recorded in a study of liver allograft versus peripheral blood T cells. About the study: Blood and transplanted-liver T cell receptor repertoires from recipients were compared. Overall study results and limits: Reports indicated that T cell receptor repertoires inside liver allografts differed from those in peripheral blood.

On this clonotype: What it binds is unknown.

TCRdb analysed the reads with MiXCR anew, one entry per CDR3 protein. The table has 15,000 or so distinct CDR3 sequences, around 21% seen once. Germline values: CDR1 SGHDT, CDR2 YYEEEE. Losses at the gene ends were 0 bases for V and 7 bases for J; bases not matched to a gene: 11. CDR3 size: 16 residues. This clonotype originated in a human patient who had a liver transplant. Some T cells may have come from the graft donor. This rearrangement joins TRBV5-6 to TRBJ1-2; 8 bases match TRBD1. For the CDR3, the DNA is TGTGCCAGCAGCTTGGCCCGGGCAGGGGGCCTCGGTGGCTACACCTTC. It encodes CASSLARAGGLGGYTF.